Each of the 17 T cell receptor beta chains below was sequenced from the same sample in a study of blood T cell repertoires in COVID-19. Libraries were prepared by immunoSEQ multiplex PCR; TCRdb keeps only in-frame clonotypes and omits some of them. The sample holds 120,000 or so clones, approximately 77% seen once. Sample: peripheral blood. The source of these receptors is a human donor in a cohort sampled during active COVID-19.

In its sample, this clone was seen a few times. The rearrangement uses TRBV27 and TRBJ1-4, with D perhaps matching TRBD1 (5 bases). Germline CDR1 MNHEY, CDR2 SMNVEV (reference sequence). The CDR3 is 12 amino acids. V dropped 6 bases and J dropped 8 bases, with 10 bases sitting between them. CDR3 residues: CASSQSGEKLFF. CDR3 sequence (DNA): TGTGCCAGCAGCCAGTCAGGGGAAAAACTGTTTTTT.

This chain connects TRBV24-1 to TRBJ1-4, with TRBD1 matching over 7 bases. J lost 2 bases, V lost 9 bases, and 8 bases had no gene match. CDR3 size: 15 residues. Per germline, CDR1 KGHDR and CDR2 SFDVKD. CDR3: CATRDRELTNEKLFF. CDR3 bases: TGTGCCACCCGCGACAGGGAGCTTACTAATGAAAAACTGTTTTTT.

This chain joins TRBV2 and TRBJ1-4; D may be TRBD1 (6 bases). The CDR3 runs 14 residues. Looked up from germline, CDR1 is SNHLY and CDR2 is FYNNEI. Trimming removed 5 bases from V and 6 bases from J, with 13 bases in between. CDR3 loop: CASSWGGPDEKLFF. The CDR3 coding sequence is TGTGCCAGCAGTTGGGGGGGGCCAGATGAAAAACTGTTTTTT.

This sequence joins TRBV5-5 and TRBJ1-2, with TRBD1 matching over 9 bases. J lost 0 bases, V lost 2 bases, and 2 bases had no gene match. CDR1 is SGHKS, CDR2 YYEKEE, per germline (reference sequence). CDR3 length equals 15 residues. CDR3 sequence: CASSLTGGANYGYTF. CDR3 DNA sequence: TGTGCCAGCAGCTTAACAGGGGGCGCTAACTATGGCTACACCTTC.

This chain connects TRBV4-1 to TRBJ2-7; TRBD2 matches at 11 bases. V lost 2 bases and J lost 5; bases outside the gene matches: 8. Germline CDR1 is MGHRA and CDR2 is YSYEKL. The CDR3 covers 16 residues. CDR3 coding DNA: TGCGCCAGCAGCCAACATGGTAGCGGGGGGGCGGACGAGCAGTACTTC. This sequence encodes CASSQHGSGGADEQYF.

The chain links TRBV7-6 to TRBJ2-7, with 8 nucleotides matching TRBD1. Germline V gene sequence: CDR1 SGHVS, CDR2 FNYEAQ. J was trimmed by 8 bases and V by 10 bases; bases with no gene match: 16. The CDR3 contains 14 residues. The CDR3: CATIPDRVGVKQYF. The CDR3 DNA is TGTGCCACCATCCCGGACAGGGTCGGGGTTAAGCAGTACTTC.

CDR3 region: CAWSTTSGRYEQYF. As DNA, the CDR3 is TGTGCCTGGAGTACGACTAGCGGGAGGTACGAGCAGTACTTC. The J gene is TRBJ2-7, the V gene TRBV30, with 13 bases identical to TRBD2. The V segment lost 2 bases and the J segment 4 bases; nucleotides outside the gene matches: 2. This CDR3 is 14 amino acids long. Germline CDR1 and CDR2: GTSNPN and SVGIG (reference sequence).

The chain joins TRBV28 to TRBJ2-3; TRBD2 aligns across 13 bases. Unmatched junction bases numbered 7, after V lost 7 bases and J lost 6 bases. From germline, CDR1 is MDHEN and CDR2 SYDVKM. The CDR3 loop spans 15 amino acids. The CDR3 bases are TGTGCCAGCACTCCGGTACTAGCGGGGGGGGATACGCAGTATTTT. The encoded protein is CASTPVLAGGDTQYF.

The V gene is TRBV24-1, the J gene TRBJ1-1, with 7 bases that match TRBD1. Trimming cost V 2 bases and J 9 bases; bases outside gene matches: 8. Germline CDR1 reads KGHDR; CDR2 reads SFDVKD. The CDR3 has 14 residues. The CDR3: CATSDYRDSGKAFF. The CDR3 DNA sequence: TGTGCCACCAGTGATTACCGGGACAGTGGAAAAGCTTTCTTT.

For this clone: The same CDR3 is also encoded by other DNA sequences in this sample. V usage is TRBV29-1 and J usage is TRBJ1-1, with TRBD1 matching over 8 bases. V was pared by 7 bases and J by 1 base, with 2 bases of the junction left unmatched. The CDR3 has 12 amino acids. Germline V CDR1 and CDR2: SQVTM, ANQGSEA. The DNA for the CDR3 is TGCAGCGCTGACAGGGGGAACACTGAAGCTTTCTTT. It translates to CSADRGNTEAFF.

In its sample, this clone was seen a few times. The rearrangement links TRBV27 to TRBJ1-1; D is unclear. CDR1 and CDR2 from the germline V gene are MNHEY and SMNVEV (reference sequence). The CDR3 has 13 amino acids. The V end lost 4 bases, the J end lost 1 base, and 7 bases lay between the germline ends. DNA for the CDR3: TGTGCCAGCAGTTCCTACGGGAACACTGAAGCTTTCTTT. This sequence encodes CASSSYGNTEAFF.

The chain uses TRBV2 and TRBJ1-2; D unclear. The germline V and J ends were trimmed by 6 bases and 7 bases, with 12 bases remaining between them. This CDR3 is 12 amino acids long. The germline gives CDR1 SNHLY, CDR2 FYNNEI. The CDR3 reads CASSGSSGGYTF. The DNA of the CDR3 is TGTGCCAGCAGCGGGAGTTCAGGTGGCTACACCTTC.

This clone was recorded a few times. The gene calls are TRBV3-1 (or the pseudogene TRBV3-2) and TRBJ2-1; the D gene is possibly TRBD2 (6 bases). V dropped 4 bases and J dropped 7 bases, with 17 bases sitting between them. CDR1 and CDR2 from the germline V gene are LGHDT and YNNKEL (reference sequence). This CDR3 comprises 15 residues. CDR3 amino acids: CASSLSSAPGNEQFF. CDR3 coding DNA: TGTGCCAGCAGCCTCTCTAGCGCACCTGGGAATGAGCAGTTCTTC.

The gene calls are TRBV29-1 and TRBJ2-7; TRBD2 might be the D (6 bases). This CDR3 has 12 residues. The germline V and J ends were trimmed by 6 bases and 4 bases, with 13 bases remaining between them. Looked up from germline, CDR1 is SQVTM and CDR2 is ANQGSEA. The CDR3 DNA sequence: TGCAGCGTGAGAGGGAGGTGGTACGAGCAGTACTTC. It specifies CSVRGRWYEQYF.

By its share, this clone is medium-sized. The V gene is TRBV25-1, the J gene TRBJ2-7, with D possibly being TRBD2 (6 bases). The CDR3 sequence is 14 residues long. Germline values: CDR1 MGHDK, CDR2 SYGVNS. V was shortened by 5 bases and J by 6 bases, with 17 bases between the two germline ends. The CDR3 protein is CASSYGTGPFEQYF. The CDR3 DNA sequence: TGTGCCAGCAGTTACGGGACTGGCCCCTTCGAGCAGTACTTC.

The J gene is TRBJ2-3, the V gene TRBV7-8, with 10 bases matching TRBD2. Trimming at V came to 5 bases and at J to 5 bases, leaving 7 bases not matched to a gene. The CDR3 covers 15 residues. Germline-derived CDR1 and CDR2 are SGHVS and FQNEAQ. CDR3 bases: TGTGCCAGCAGCCCTGGGACTAGCGTGCTAGATACGCAGTATTTT. This codes for CASSPGTSVLDTQYF.

The table lists this clone with a few counts. This chain connects TRBV7-8 to TRBJ1-3; 7 bases fit TRBD1. The V segment lost 6 bases and the J segment 2 bases; nucleotides outside the gene matches: 4. The CDR3 has 14 amino acids. CDR1 and CDR2 from the germline V gene are SGHVS and FQNEAQ. In DNA, the CDR3 is TGTGCCAGCAGTCAAGACAGGGCTGGAAACACCATATATTTT. This gives the protein CASSQDRAGNTIYF.